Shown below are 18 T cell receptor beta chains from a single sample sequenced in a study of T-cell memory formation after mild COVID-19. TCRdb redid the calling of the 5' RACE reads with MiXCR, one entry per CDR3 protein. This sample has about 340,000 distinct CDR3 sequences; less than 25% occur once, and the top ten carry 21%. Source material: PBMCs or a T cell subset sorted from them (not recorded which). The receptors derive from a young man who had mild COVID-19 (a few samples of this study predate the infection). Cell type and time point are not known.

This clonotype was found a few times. The CDR3 DNA reads as TGTGCCAGCAGCTTATACCGCAAGGGGCTCCACACCCCGATCTATGGCTACACCTTC. Translated, it gives CASSLYRKGLHTPIYGYTF. V and J are TRBV13 and TRBJ1-2; possibly TRBD1 for D (5 bases). The V end was cut by 2 bases, the J end by 4 bases, with 26 bases between. In germline, CDR1 is PRHDT, CDR2 FYEKMQ (reference sequence). This CDR3 has 19 amino acids.

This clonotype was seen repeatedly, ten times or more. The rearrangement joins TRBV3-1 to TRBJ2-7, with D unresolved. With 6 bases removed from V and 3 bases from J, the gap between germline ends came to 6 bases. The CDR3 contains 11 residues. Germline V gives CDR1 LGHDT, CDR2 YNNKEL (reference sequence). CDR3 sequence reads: CASSQLYEQYF. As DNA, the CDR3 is TGTGCCAGCAGTCAACTCTACGAGCAGTACTTC.

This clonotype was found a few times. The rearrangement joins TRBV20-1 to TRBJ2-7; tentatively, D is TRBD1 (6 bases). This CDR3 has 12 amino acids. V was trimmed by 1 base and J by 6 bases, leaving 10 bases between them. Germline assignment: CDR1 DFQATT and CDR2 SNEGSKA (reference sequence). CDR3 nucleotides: TGCAGTGCTAGAGTGACAGGCGCCGAGCAGTACGTC. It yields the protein CSARVTGAEQYV.

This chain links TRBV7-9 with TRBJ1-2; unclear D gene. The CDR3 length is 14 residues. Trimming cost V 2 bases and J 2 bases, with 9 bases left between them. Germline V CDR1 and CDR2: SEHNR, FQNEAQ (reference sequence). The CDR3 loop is CASSLKHVNYGYTF. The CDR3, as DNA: TGTGCCAGCAGCTTAAAGCACGTGAACTATGGCTACACCTTC.

The DNA for the CDR3 is TGTGCCAGCAGTTTAGGAGGGAGTGCAGATACGCAGTATTTT. It specifies CASSLGGSADTQYF. The genes are TRBV27 and TRBJ2-3, with TRBD2 as a possible D gene (6 bases). The CDR3 totals 14 residues. The V gene lost 2 bases and the J gene lost 4 bases, with 10 bases spanning the gap. CDR1 is MNHEY and CDR2 is SMNVEV in the germline V gene (reference sequence).

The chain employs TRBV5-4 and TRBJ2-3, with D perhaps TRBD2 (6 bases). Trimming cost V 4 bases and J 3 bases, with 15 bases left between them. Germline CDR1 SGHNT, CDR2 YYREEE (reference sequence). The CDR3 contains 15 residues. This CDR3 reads CASSPAVGTTDTQYF. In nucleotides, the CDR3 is TGTGCCAGCAGCCCGGCCGTGGGGACTACAGATACGCAGTATTTT.

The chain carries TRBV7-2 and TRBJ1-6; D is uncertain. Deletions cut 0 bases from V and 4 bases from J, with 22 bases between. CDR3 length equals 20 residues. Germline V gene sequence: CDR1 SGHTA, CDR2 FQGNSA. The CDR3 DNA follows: TGTGCCAGCAGCTTAGCGTGGAGGGAACTCAACATTTTTTATAATTCACCCCTCCACTTT. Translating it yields CASSLAWRELNIFYNSPLHF.

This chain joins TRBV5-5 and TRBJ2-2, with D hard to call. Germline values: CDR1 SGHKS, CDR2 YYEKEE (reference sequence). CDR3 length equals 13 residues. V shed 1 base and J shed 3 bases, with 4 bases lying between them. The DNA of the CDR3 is TGTGCCAGCAGCTTGAAGTACACCGGGGAGCTGTTTTTT. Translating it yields CASSLKYTGELFF.

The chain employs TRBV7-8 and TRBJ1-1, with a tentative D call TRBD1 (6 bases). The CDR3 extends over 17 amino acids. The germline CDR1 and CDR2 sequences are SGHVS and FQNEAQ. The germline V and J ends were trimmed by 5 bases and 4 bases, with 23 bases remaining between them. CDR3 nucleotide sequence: TGTGCCAGCAGCCGCCGGCAGGTCTCCGGGACAACCACTGAAGCTTTCTTT. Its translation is CASSRRQVSGTTTEAFF. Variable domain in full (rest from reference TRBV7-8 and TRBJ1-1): GAGVSQSPRYKVAKRGQDVALRCDPISGHVSLFWYQQALGQGPEFLTYFQNEAQLDKSGLPSDRFFAERPEGSVSTLKIQRTQQEDSAVYLCASSRRQVSGTTTEAFFGQGTRLTVV.

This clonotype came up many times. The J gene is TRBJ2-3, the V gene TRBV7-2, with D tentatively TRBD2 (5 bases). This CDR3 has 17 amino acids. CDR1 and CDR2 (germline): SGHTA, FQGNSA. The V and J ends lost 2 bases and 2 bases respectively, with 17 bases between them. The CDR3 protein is CASSLFASAASTDTQYF. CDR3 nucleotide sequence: TGTGCCAGCAGCTTATTTGCTTCAGCGGCCTCCACAGATACGCAGTATTTT. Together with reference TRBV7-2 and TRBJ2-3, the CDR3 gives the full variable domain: GAGVSQSPSNKVTEKGKDVELRCDPISGHTALYWYRQSLGQGLEFLIYFQGNSAPDKSGLPSDRFSAERTGGSVSTLTIQRTQQEDSAVYLCASSLFASAASTDTQYFGPGTRLTVL.

The DNA of the CDR3 is TGTGCCACCAGCAGGCCACCGGGGGACAGCTCCTACAATGAGCAGTTCTTC. It encodes CATSRPPGDSSYNEQFF. The genes are TRBV15 and TRBJ2-1, with D perhaps matching TRBD1 (7 bases). Looked up from germline, CDR1 is LNHNV and CDR2 is YYDKDF (reference sequence). There are 17 residues in the CDR3. V was clipped by 3 bases and J by 0 bases, with 15 bases between them.

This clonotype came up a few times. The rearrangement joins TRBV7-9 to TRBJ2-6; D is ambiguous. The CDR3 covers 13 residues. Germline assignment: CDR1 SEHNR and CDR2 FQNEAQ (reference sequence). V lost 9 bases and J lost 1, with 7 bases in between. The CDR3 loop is CASGESGANVLTF. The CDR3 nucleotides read TGTGCCAGTGGAGAATCTGGGGCCAACGTCCTGACTTTC. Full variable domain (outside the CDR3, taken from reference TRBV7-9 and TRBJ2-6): DTGVSQNPRHKITKRGQNVTFRCDPISEHNRLYWYRQTLGQGPEFLTYFQNEAQLEKSRLLSDRFSAERPKGSFSTLEIQRTEQGDSAMYLCASGESGANVLTFGAGSRLTVL.

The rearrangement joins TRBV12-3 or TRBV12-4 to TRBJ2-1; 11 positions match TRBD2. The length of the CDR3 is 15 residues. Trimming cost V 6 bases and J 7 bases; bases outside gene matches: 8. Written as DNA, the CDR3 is TGTGCCAGCAGACTTCTAGCGGGGGGTAGAAATGAGCAGTTCTTC. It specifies CASRLLAGGRNEQFF.

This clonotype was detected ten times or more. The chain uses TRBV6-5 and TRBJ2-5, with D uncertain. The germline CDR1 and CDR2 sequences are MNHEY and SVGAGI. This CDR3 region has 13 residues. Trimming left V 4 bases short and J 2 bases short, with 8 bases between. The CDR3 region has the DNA TGTGCCAGCAGTTTAAACAGTCAAGAGACCCAGTACTTC. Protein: CASSLNSQETQYF.

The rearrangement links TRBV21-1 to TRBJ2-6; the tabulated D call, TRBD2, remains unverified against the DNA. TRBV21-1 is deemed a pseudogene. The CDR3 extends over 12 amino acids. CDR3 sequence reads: CASSKVRRVLTF. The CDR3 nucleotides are TGTGCCAGCAGCAAAGTCCGGAGGGTCCTGACTTTC.

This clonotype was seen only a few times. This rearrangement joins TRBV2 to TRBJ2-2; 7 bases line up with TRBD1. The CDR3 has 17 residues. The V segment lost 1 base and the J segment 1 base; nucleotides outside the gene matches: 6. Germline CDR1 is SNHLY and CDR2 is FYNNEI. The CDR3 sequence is CASSEDIRGLNTGELFF. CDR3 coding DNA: TGTGCCAGCAGTGAAGATATAAGGGGGCTGAACACCGGGGAGCTGTTTTTT.

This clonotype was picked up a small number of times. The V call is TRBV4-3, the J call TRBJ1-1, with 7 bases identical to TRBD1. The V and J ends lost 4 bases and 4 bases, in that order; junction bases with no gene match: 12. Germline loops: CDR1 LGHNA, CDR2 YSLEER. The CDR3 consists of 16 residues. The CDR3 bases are TGCGCCAGCAGCCCTCGCTCGGGGCAGGGGGGCACTGAAGCTTTCTTT. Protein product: CASSPRSGQGGTEAFF.

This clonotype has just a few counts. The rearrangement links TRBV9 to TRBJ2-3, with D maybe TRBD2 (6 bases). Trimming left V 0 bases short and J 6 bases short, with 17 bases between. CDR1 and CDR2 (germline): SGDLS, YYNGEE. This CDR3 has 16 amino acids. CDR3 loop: CASSVAGLAYTDTQYF. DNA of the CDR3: TGTGCCAGCAGCGTAGCAGGCCTAGCGTATACGGATACGCAGTATTTT.